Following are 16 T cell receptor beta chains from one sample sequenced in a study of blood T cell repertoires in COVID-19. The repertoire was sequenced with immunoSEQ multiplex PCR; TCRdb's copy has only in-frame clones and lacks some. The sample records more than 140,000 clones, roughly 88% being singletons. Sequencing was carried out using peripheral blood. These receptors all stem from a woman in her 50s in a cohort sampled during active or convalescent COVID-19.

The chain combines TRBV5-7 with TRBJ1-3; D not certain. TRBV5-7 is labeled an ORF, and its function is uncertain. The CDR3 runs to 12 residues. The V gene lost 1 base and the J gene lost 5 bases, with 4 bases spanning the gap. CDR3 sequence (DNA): TGTGCCAGCAGCTTGCAGAGAAACACCATATATTTT. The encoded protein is CASSLQRNTIYF.

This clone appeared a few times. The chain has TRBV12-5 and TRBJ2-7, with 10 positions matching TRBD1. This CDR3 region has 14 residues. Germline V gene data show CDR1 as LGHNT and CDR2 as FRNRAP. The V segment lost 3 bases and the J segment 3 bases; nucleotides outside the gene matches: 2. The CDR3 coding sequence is TGTGCTAGTGGTTTAGGGACAGGGGTCTACGAGCAGTACTTC. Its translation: CASGLGTGVYEQYF.

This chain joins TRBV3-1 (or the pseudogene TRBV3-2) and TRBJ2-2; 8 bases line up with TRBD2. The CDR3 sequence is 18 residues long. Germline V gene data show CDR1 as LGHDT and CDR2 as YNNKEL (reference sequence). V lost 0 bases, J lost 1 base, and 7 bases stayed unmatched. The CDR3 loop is CASSQDRAGGLNTGELFF. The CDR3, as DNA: TGTGCCAGCAGCCAAGATCGTGCGGGGGGCCTGAACACCGGGGAGCTGTTTTTT.

The CDR3 loop reads CASSNSGGSYNEQFF. The CDR3 DNA is TGTGCCAGTAGTAATAGCGGGGGCTCCTACAATGAGCAGTTCTTC. The chain employs TRBV19 and TRBJ2-1; TRBD2 aligns across 9 bases. The junction had 1 base not matched to a gene; V was cut back by 4 bases and J by 0 bases. Germline CDR1 LNHDA, CDR2 SQIVND (reference sequence). This CDR3 comprises 15 residues.

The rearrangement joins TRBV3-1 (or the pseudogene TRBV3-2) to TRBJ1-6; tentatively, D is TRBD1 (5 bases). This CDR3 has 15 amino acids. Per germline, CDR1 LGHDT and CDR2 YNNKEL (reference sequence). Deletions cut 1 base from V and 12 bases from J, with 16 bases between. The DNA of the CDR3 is TGTGCCAGCAGCCAAGTCAGGGCCCGGGGAGGACCCCTCCACTTT. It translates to CASSQVRARGGPLHF.

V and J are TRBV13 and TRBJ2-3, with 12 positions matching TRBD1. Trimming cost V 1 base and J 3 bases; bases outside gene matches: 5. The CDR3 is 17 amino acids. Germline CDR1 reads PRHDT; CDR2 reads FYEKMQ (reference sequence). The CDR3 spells CASSLARGQGATDTQYF. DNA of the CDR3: TGTGCCAGCAGCTTAGCGAGGGGACAGGGGGCTACAGATACGCAGTATTTT.

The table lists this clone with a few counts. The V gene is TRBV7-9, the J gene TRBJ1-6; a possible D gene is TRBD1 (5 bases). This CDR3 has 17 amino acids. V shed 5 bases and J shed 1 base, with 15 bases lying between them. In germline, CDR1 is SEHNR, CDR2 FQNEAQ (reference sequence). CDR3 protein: CASSRPEGLSYNSPLHF. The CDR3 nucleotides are TGTGCCAGCAGCCGTCCCGAGGGACTTTCCTATAATTCACCCCTCCACTTT.

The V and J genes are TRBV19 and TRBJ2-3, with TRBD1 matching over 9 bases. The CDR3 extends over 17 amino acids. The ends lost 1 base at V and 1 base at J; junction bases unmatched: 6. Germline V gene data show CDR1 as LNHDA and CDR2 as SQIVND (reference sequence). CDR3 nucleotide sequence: TGTGCCAGTAGTATAGGGAGGGGGGACAGGGGCACAGATACGCAGTATTTT. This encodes CASSIGRGDRGTDTQYF.

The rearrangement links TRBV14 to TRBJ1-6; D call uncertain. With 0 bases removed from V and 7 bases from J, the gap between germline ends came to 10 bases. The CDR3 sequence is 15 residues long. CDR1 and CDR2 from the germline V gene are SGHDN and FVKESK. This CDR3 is CASSQDPGVNSPLHF. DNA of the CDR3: TGTGCCAGCAGCCAAGACCCGGGAGTGAATTCACCCCTCCACTTT.

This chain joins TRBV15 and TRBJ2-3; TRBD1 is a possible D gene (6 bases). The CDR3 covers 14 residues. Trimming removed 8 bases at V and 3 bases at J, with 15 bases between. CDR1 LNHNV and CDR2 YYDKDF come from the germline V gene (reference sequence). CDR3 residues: CATRGGFETDTQYF. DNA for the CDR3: TGTGCCACCCGAGGGGGTTTCGAAACAGATACGCAGTATTTT.

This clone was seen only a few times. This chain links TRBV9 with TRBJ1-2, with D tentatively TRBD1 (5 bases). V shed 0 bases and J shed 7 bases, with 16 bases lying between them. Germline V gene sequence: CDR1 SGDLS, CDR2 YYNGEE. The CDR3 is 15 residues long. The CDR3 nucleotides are TGTGCCAGCAGCGTAGGTCCCGCAGGGAACGGTGGCTACACCTTC. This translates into CASSVGPAGNGGYTF.

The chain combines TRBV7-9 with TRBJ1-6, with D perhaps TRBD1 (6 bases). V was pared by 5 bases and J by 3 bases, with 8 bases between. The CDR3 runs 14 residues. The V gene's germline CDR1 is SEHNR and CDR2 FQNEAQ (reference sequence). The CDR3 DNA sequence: TGTGCCAGCAGCCGGACAGACTATAATTCACCCCTCCACTTT. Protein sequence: CASSRTDYNSPLHF.

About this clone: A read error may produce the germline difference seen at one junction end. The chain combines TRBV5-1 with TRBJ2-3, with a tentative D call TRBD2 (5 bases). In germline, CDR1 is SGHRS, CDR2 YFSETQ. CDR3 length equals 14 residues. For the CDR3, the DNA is TGCGCCAGCAGCTTTTTGGCGGGCACAAATACGCAGTATTTT. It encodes CASSFLAGTNTQYF.

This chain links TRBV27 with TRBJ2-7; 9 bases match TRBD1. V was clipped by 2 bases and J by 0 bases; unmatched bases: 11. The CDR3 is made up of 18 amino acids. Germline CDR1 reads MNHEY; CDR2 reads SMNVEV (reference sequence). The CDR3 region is CASSLRAGTGTSSYEQYF. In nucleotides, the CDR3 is TGTGCCAGCAGTTTACGGGCCGGGACAGGGACCAGCTCCTACGAGCAGTACTTC.

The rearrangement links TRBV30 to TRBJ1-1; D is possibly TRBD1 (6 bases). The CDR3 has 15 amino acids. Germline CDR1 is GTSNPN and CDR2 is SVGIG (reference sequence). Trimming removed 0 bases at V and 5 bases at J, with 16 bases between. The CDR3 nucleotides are TGTGCCTGGAGTGTACGGGGAGAAGGGGGTACTGAAGCTTTCTTT. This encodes CAWSVRGEGGTEAFF.

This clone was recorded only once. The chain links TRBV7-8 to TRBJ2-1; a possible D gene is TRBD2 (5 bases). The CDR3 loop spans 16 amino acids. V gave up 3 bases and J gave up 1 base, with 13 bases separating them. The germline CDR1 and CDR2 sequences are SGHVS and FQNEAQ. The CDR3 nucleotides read TGTGCCAGCAGCTTTCTAGCAGGAACGTCCTACAATGAGCAGTTCTTC. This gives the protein CASSFLAGTSYNEQFF.